This T cell receptor beta chain was captured by sequencing in a study of blood T cells in healthy people across ages. Study conclusions and caveats: Estimates drawn from one million T cells were deemed to understate diversity.

A J-beta primer mix and a sample-barcoded 5' primer were used in a second PCR of about 7 to 12 cycles. TCRdb analysed the 5' RACE reads with MiXCR anew, one entry per CDR3 protein. The repertoire includes over 1,500,000 distinct CDR3 sequences, less than 50% of them detected once, and more than 2% sits in the top ten. This clonotype was recorded once. Its antigen remains unknown. Trimming took off 0 bases at V and 3 bases at J, with 11 bases between the two ends. The CDR3 spans 15 residues. The germline V gene has CDR1 LGHNA and CDR2 YNFKEQ. The specimen was blood. The receptor was isolated from a woman aged 40-49 years in good health. The rearrangement joins TRBV4-2 to TRBJ1-1; unclear D gene. As DNA, the CDR3 is TGTGCCAGCAGCCAAGAAGTATTGGGATACACTGAAGCTTTCTTT. Translating it yields CASSQEVLGYTEAFF.